Shown below are 15 T cell receptor beta chains from a single sample sequenced in a study of blood T cells in healthy people across ages. Through a sample-barcoded 5' primer and a J-beta primer mix, a second PCR was run for roughly 7 to 12 cycles. In TCRdb, the 5' RACE reads were re-called with MiXCR into one record per CDR3 protein. The sample lists 920,000 or so distinct CDR3 sequences, 40% to 50% occurring once. The sequencing sample was made of blood. These receptors were obtained from a woman aged 55-70 years in good health.

The CDR3 region is CASSSGQATEAFF. CDR3 bases: TGTGCCAGCAGTTCGGGACAGGCCACTGAAGCTTTCTTT. The V gene is TRBV28, the J gene TRBJ1-1; the match to TRBD1 covers 8 bases. The CDR3 has 13 amino acids. In germline, CDR1 is MDHEN, CDR2 SYDVKM. Trimming at V came to 4 bases and at J to 4 bases, leaving 2 bases not matched to a gene.

This clonotype was picked up one time. A read error is possible here, since a much larger clone lies one base away. The chain has TRBV29-1 and TRBJ2-1, with D perhaps TRBD2 (5 bases). Germline V gene data show CDR1 as SQVTM and CDR2 as ANQGSEA. The CDR3 is 14 residues long. In nucleotides, the CDR3 is TGCAGCGTCGATATAAGCGGCTCCTACAATGAGCAGCTCTTC. Encoded protein: CSVDISGSYNEQLF.

This clonotype was observed once. The rearrangement links TRBV2 to TRBJ2-7; 8 bases align to TRBD2. The CDR3 is 17 residues long. J was trimmed by 4 bases and V by 7 bases; bases with no gene match: 18. Germline values: CDR1 SNHLY, CDR2 FYNNEI. CDR3 DNA: TGTGCCAGCACCATGAACACAAACGGGGGGGCCGGGTACGAGCAGTACTTC. Amino acids: CASTMNTNGGAGYEQYF.

V is TRBV11-3 and J is TRBJ2-7, with D perhaps matching TRBD2 (5 bases). Germline lookup yields CDR1 SGHNT and CDR2 YENEEA. The length of the CDR3 is 15 residues. Trimming removed 4 bases from V and 6 bases from J, with 19 bases in between. The CDR3 reads CASSSFGVGIGEQYF. The CDR3 DNA reads as TGTGCCAGCAGCTCCTTCGGGGTCGGGATAGGCGAGCAGTACTTC.

The rearrangement uses TRBV7-2 and TRBJ1-5, with D uncertain. Trimming took 4 bases from V and 6 from J, leaving 10 bases between them. Germline-derived CDR1 and CDR2 are SGHTA and FQGNSA. The CDR3 is made up of 13 amino acids. CDR3 region: CASSYDWGQPQHF. The CDR3 DNA sequence: TGTGCCAGCAGCTACGATTGGGGTCAGCCCCAGCATTTT.

This chain links TRBV7-3 with TRBJ2-2, with TRBD2 as a possible D gene (5 bases). V shed 5 bases and J shed 0 bases, with 22 bases lying between them. The CDR3 spans 19 residues. The V gene's germline CDR1 is SGHTA and CDR2 FQGTGA. The DNA of the CDR3 is TGTGCCAGCAGCCCCATTAGAGGCAGGCGGACTGCGAACACCGGGGAGCTGTTTTTT. The encoded protein is CASSPIRGRRTANTGELFF.

V is TRBV4-2 and J is TRBJ1-2, with D perhaps TRBD1 (5 bases). Trimming removed 0 bases at V and 7 bases at J, with 12 bases between. CDR1 and CDR2 (germline): LGHNA, YNFKEQ. This CDR3 is built from 14 residues. In DNA, the CDR3 is TGTGCCAGCAGCCAAGACACGGACACTTTTGGCTACACCTTC. The encoded protein is CASSQDTDTFGYTF.

This clonotype was found a few times. This chain uses TRBV9 with TRBJ2-5, with D tentatively TRBD2 (5 bases). CDR3 length: 14 residues. Germline V CDR1 and CDR2: SGDLS, YYNGEE. The germline V and J ends were trimmed by 3 bases and 1 base, with 10 bases remaining between them. CDR3 amino acids: CASSGRGVQETQYF. The CDR3 bases are TGTGCCAGCAGCGGCCGGGGAGTCCAAGAGACCCAGTACTTC.

The rearrangement links TRBV5-6 to TRBJ2-1; tentative D call: TRBD2 (6 bases). The J call may not be correct, given that the DNA end is closer to TRBJ2-7. Germline CDR1 SGHDT, CDR2 YYEEEE. The CDR3 consists of 17 residues. CDR3 residues: CASSLGSGWSSYNEQYF. The CDR3 DNA sequence: TGTGCCAGCAGCTTGGGGAGCGGGTGGAGCTCCTACAATGAGCAGTACTTC.

This chain joins TRBV29-1 and TRBJ2-1; tentative D call: TRBD1 (6 bases). Looked up from germline, CDR1 is SQVTM and CDR2 is ANQGSEA. V shed 3 bases and J shed 8 bases, with 14 bases lying between them. The CDR3 spans 13 residues. Written as DNA, the CDR3 is TGCAGCGTTGATCCGGGACATCATCATGAGCAGTTCTTC. Amino acid sequence: CSVDPGHHHEQFF.

J is TRBJ2-7 and V is TRBV2, with D unresolved. The CDR3 extends over 12 amino acids. Germline V gene data show CDR1 as SNHLY and CDR2 as FYNNEI. V lost 2 bases to trimming and J lost 5 bases, with 7 bases between them. CDR3 in amino acids: CASSELSDEQYF. The CDR3 nucleotides read TGTGCCAGCAGTGAATTGTCCGACGAGCAGTACTTC.

The V call is TRBV27, the J call TRBJ1-1; D unresolved. V shed 3 bases and J shed 4 bases, with 18 bases lying between them. Looked up from germline, CDR1 is MNHEY and CDR2 is SMNVEV (reference sequence). The CDR3 spans 16 residues. The DNA of the CDR3 is TGTGCCAGCAGTTTGACGGGTCCCTTTCGTGGCACTGAAGCTTTCTTT. Translation gives CASSLTGPFRGTEAFF.

This sequence joins TRBV13 and TRBJ2-5, with D perhaps matching TRBD1 (5 bases). This CDR3 spans 22 amino acids. Trimming cost V 1 base and J 2 bases, with 32 bases left between them. CDR1 is PRHDT and CDR2 is FYEKMQ in the germline V gene (reference sequence). CDR3 in amino acids: CASSLEEGSKGPPRFTQETQYF. The CDR3 DNA reads TGTGCCAGCAGCTTAGAGGAAGGGTCTAAGGGGCCTCCGCGGTTCACACAAGAGACCCAGTACTTC.

The genes are TRBV20-1 and TRBJ2-1; 7 nucleotides line up with TRBD2. Germline CDR1 reads DFQATT; CDR2 reads SNEGSKA (reference sequence). This CDR3 region has 16 residues. V was clipped by 0 bases and J by 4 bases; unmatched bases: 9. For the CDR3, the DNA is TGCAGTGCTAGAGATACTAGGAGCGGGGCTTACAATGAGCAGTTCTTC. Amino acids: CSARDTRSGAYNEQFF.

This chain uses TRBV29-1 with TRBJ2-5; perhaps TRBD1 as D (6 bases). The V gene lost 4 bases and the J gene lost 2 bases, with 14 bases spanning the gap. The CDR3 spans 14 residues. In germline, CDR1 is SQVTM, CDR2 ANQGSEA. The CDR3 sequence: CSVVRTVKQETQYF. In DNA form, the CDR3 reads TGCAGCGTTGTAAGGACAGTGAAACAAGAGACCCAGTACTTC.